This TCR beta chain was documented in a study of technical replicates of blood from four donors. Using immunoSEQ multiplex PCR, the repertoire was profiled, and TCRdb retains in-frame clones only, with some absent. Of 75,000 or so clones in the sample, 85% to 95% were seen once. V was pared by 5 bases and J by 9 bases, with 13 bases between. The CDR3 runs to 11 residues. Germline V gene sequence: CDR1 SQVTM, CDR2 ANQGSEA. The TCR originated in a human donor in good health. The source material was T cells isolated from PBMCs. This chain joins TRBV29-1 and TRBJ1-1; D not certain. CDR3 DNA: TGCAGCGTTCTTTGGCAGAATAAAGCTTTCTTT. This encodes CSVLWQNKAFF.